These 29 T cell receptor beta chains share one sample of origin, sequenced in a study of regulatory T cells in long-lasting Graves disease. Time point noted: newly diagnosed GD, antithyroid drugs for less than 3 months. After RNA was extracted from PBMCs, the TCR library was made from it. Assembly of TCR beta libraries relied on iRepertoire HTBI primers together with Arm-PCR of CDR3 regions. TCRdb ran MiXCR on the multiplex PCR reads and lists one entry per CDR3 protein. The sample has 350,000 to 500,000 distinct CDR3 sequences; 16% are singletons. These data were likewise used in another study, on T cells in Graves' hyperthyroidism and ophthalmopathy.

This sample comprised peripheral blood mononuclear cells (PBMCs), obtained at new diagnosis, from a patient treated with antithyroid drugs. The receptors shown here come from a young woman with Graves disease.

This clonotype occurred many times. The chain couples TRBV30 to TRBJ1-2; D gene ambiguous. This CDR3 contains 13 residues. Trimming shortened V by 5 bases and J by 3 bases, and 13 bases separated the two germline ends. Germline CDR1 reads GTSNPN; CDR2 reads SVGIG (reference sequence). CDR3 nucleotide sequence: TGTGCCTGGTCTACTTCTGGCTACTATGGCTACACCTTC. It yields the protein CAWSTSGYYGYTF.

This clonotype was observed many times. The rearrangement links TRBV20-1 to TRBJ2-5, with 11 bases identical to TRBD2. In germline, CDR1 is DFQATT, CDR2 SNEGSKA (reference sequence). This CDR3 is built from 16 residues. V was pared by 2 bases and J by 5 bases, with 10 bases of the junction left unmatched. CDR3 amino acids: CSARPPSGRSMETQYF. As DNA, the CDR3 is TGCAGTGCTAGACCCCCTAGCGGGAGGTCGATGGAGACCCAGTACTTC.

This chain links TRBV7-2 with TRBJ2-1; 7 bases line up with TRBD1. CDR1 is SGHTA, CDR2 FQGNSA, per germline. The CDR3 sequence is 17 residues long. With V trimmed by 4 bases and J by 5 bases, 14 bases remained unmatched. CDR3 nucleotide sequence: TGTGCCAGCAGCTCCCGACAGGGAGTCGTGCGAAACAATGAGCAGTTCTTC. Residues: CASSSRQGVVRNNEQFF.

This clonotype was picked up many times. The chain carries TRBV6-1 and TRBJ1-5, with D perhaps matching TRBD1 (5 bases). The CDR3 spans 15 residues. The germline V gene has CDR1 MNHNS and CDR2 SASEGT. V was clipped by 2 bases and J by 9 bases, with 17 bases between them. The DNA for the CDR3 is TGTGCCAGCAGTGAAAGGTGGGCGGAAGGGACGCCCCAGCATTTT. Its translation is CASSERWAEGTPQHF.

This chain links TRBV7-9 with TRBJ2-7; 7 bases fit TRBD2. The germline V gene has CDR1 SEHNR and CDR2 FQNEAQ (reference sequence). The CDR3 spans 17 residues. The V and J ends lost 5 bases and 4 bases, in that order; junction bases with no gene match: 17. CDR3 DNA: TGTGCCAGCAGCCCCCGAGCGGGCGGGAGCGCCGGGTACGAGCAGTACTTC. As protein: CASSPRAGGSAGYEQYF.

The chain is built from TRBV14 and TRBJ2-1; D is unresolved. CDR1 is SGHDN and CDR2 is FVKESK in the germline V gene. This CDR3 contains 15 residues. The V and J ends lost 2 bases and 12 bases respectively, with 20 bases between them. CDR3 region: CASSQSATTPIGQFF. The CDR3 bases are TGTGCCAGCAGCCAAAGCGCCACAACCCCAATAGGGCAGTTCTTC. Drawing the rest from reference TRBV14 and TRBJ2-1, the complete variable domain is EAGVTQFPSHSVIEKGQTVTLRCDPISGHDNLYWYRRVMGKEIKFLLHFVKESKQDESGMPNNRFLAERTGGTYSTLKVQPAELEDSGVYFCASSQSATTPIGQFFGPGTRLTVL.

As for this clonotype: Since a far larger clone is one base different, this is likely a read error. CDR3 sequence: CASRAGTQYF. The CDR3 coding sequence is TGTGCCAGCAGGGCGGGTACGCAGTATTTT. V gene TRBV11-2 combines with J gene TRBJ2-3, with D possibly TRBD2 on 5 matching bases. The germline CDR1 and CDR2 sequences are SGHAT and FQNNGV. V was trimmed by 6 bases and J by 8 bases, leaving 6 bases between them. There are 10 residues in the CDR3.

The rearrangement uses TRBV7-9 and TRBJ1-6; a weak D match, TRBD1 (5 bases). CDR1 is SEHNR, CDR2 FQNEAQ, per germline (reference sequence). CDR3 size: 15 residues. V lost 5 bases and J 10 bases, leaving 18 bases between the germline ends. The CDR3 nucleotides read TGTGCCAGCAGCCCCAGGGACTTACTAAAATCACCCCTCCACTTT. Protein product: CASSPRDLLKSPLHF.

The table lists this clonotype with a few counts. The DNA for the CDR3 is TGTGCCAGTAGCACAGGTCGGTTTCAAGAGACCCAGTACTTC. This codes for CASSTGRFQETQYF. This chain links TRBV19 with TRBJ2-5; D is perhaps TRBD1 (5 bases). This CDR3 spans 14 amino acids. CDR1 LNHDA and CDR2 SQIVND come from the germline V gene (reference sequence). V gave up 6 bases and J gave up 2 bases, with 13 bases separating them.

This clonotype occurred many times. The rearrangement uses TRBV7-6 and TRBJ2-7; possibly TRBD2 for D (5 bases). Germline CDR1 is SGHVS and CDR2 is FNYEAQ. Trimming took off 1 base at V and 7 bases at J, with 14 bases between the two ends. There are 14 residues in the CDR3. The CDR3 sequence: CASSLGSAGGEQYF. CDR3 coding DNA: TGTGCCAGCAGCTTAGGGTCCGCCGGCGGGGAGCAGTACTTC.

This clonotype was counted a few times. This chain connects TRBV27 to TRBJ2-1; D gene ambiguous. Germline CDR1 and CDR2: MNHEY and SMNVEV (reference sequence). V was clipped by 7 bases and J by 4 bases, with 17 bases between them. The CDR3 sequence is 15 residues long. CDR3 sequence (DNA): TGTGCCAGCACCCAGAAGCCCATGTCTTACAATGAGCAGTTCTTC. Translating it yields CASTQKPMSYNEQFF.

As to this clonotype: Sequence at one end of the junction differs from germline and may be a read error. The gene calls are TRBV7-7 and TRBJ2-2, with D tentatively TRBD1 (5 bases). Germline V gene sequence: CDR1 SSHAT, CDR2 FNYEAQ (reference sequence). The CDR3 has 16 residues. The CDR3 nucleotides are TGTGCTAGCAGCTTAACAGGCCAAGCGAACACCGGGGAGCTGTTTTTT. Encoded protein: CASSLTGQANTGELFF.

This clonotype occurred a few times. V usage is TRBV27 and J usage is TRBJ2-7; TRBD2 matches at 7 bases. From germline, CDR1 is MNHEY and CDR2 SMNVEV (reference sequence). The CDR3 is made up of 14 amino acids. Trimming cost V 6 bases and J 6 bases; bases outside gene matches: 11. As DNA, the CDR3 is TGTGCCAGCAGCGACGTACTTGCGGGAGTCGAGCAGTACTTC. Protein: CASSDVLAGVEQYF.

The sample holds many counts of this clonotype. J is TRBJ2-3 and V is TRBV3-1; 10 bases are shared with TRBD2. This CDR3 has 15 amino acids. Trimming at V came to 6 bases and at J to 3 bases, leaving 6 bases not matched to a gene. Germline CDR1 reads LGHDT; CDR2 reads YNNKEL (reference sequence). CDR3 sequence (DNA): TGTGCCAGCAGACCCACTAGCGGGAAAACAGATACGCAGTATTTT. It specifies CASRPTSGKTDTQYF.

The chain has TRBV6-1 and TRBJ1-5; the match to TRBD1 covers 7 bases. CDR3 length equals 14 residues. V dropped 6 bases and J dropped 1; count of bases not matched to a gene: 3. Germline CDR1 and CDR2: MNHNS and SASEGT. As DNA, the CDR3 is TGTGCCAGCAGACAGGACAGGAGCAATCAGCCCCAGCATTTT. The encoded protein is CASRQDRSNQPQHF.

The chain is built from TRBV18 and TRBJ2-2; 8 bases agree with TRBD2. Germline loops: CDR1 KGHSH, CDR2 LQKENI. This CDR3 has 18 amino acids. The V and J ends lost 3 bases and 5 bases, in that order; junction bases with no gene match: 14. CDR3 region: CASSPTTSVAGRTGELFF. In DNA, the CDR3 is TGTGCCAGCTCACCTACGACCAGCGTAGCGGGAAGGACCGGGGAGCTGTTTTTT.

The chain links TRBV19 to TRBJ1-3; unclear D gene. V lost 4 bases, J lost 0 bases, and 4 bases lay in between. Germline V gene data show CDR1 as LNHDA and CDR2 as SQIVND (reference sequence). The CDR3 runs 13 residues. CDR3 region: CASSSLSGNTIYF. The DNA of the CDR3 is TGTGCCAGTAGTAGCCTCTCTGGAAACACCATATATTTT.

V is TRBV7-8 and J is TRBJ1-5; 8 positions match TRBD1. V lost 4 bases, J lost 7 bases, and 9 bases stayed unmatched. The CDR3 covers 15 residues. Germline CDR1 SGHVS, CDR2 FQNEAQ. The CDR3 is CASSSRTGSGQPQHF. The CDR3 nucleotides are TGTGCCAGCAGCTCCCGGACAGGGTCAGGGCAGCCCCAGCATTTT. The full variable domain, in which reference TRBV7-8 and TRBJ1-5 provide the parts outside the CDR3, is GAGVSQSPRYKVAKRGQDVALRCDPISGHVSLFWYQQALGQGPEFLTYFQNEAQLDKSGLPSDRFFAERPEGSVSTLKIQRTQQEDSAVYLCASSSRTGSGQPQHFGDGTRLSIL.

This clonotype appeared many times. The chain is built from TRBV29-1 and TRBJ2-7; D gene ambiguous. The germline V and J ends were trimmed by 3 bases and 1 base, with 13 bases remaining between them. The CDR3 contains 14 residues. Germline V gene lookup returns CDR1 SQVTM and CDR2 ANQGSEA. CDR3: CSVELTGRSYEQYF. The CDR3 DNA is TGCAGCGTTGAGTTGACGGGCAGATCCTACGAGCAGTACTTC.

This clonotype appeared a few times. One end of the junction does not line up with germline, which may come from a read error. This chain connects TRBV3-1 to TRBJ2-1; unclear D gene. CDR1 and CDR2 from the germline V gene are LGHDT and YNNKEL (reference sequence). The CDR3 has 14 amino acids. CDR3 protein: CASSQELQTNEPFF. The CDR3 nucleotides read TGTGCCAGCAGCCAAGAACTACAGACCAATGAGCCGTTCTTC.

This clonotype was seen ten or more times. This chain uses TRBV6-1 with TRBJ1-1; D perhaps matches TRBD1 (6 bases). CDR1 and CDR2 from the germline V gene are MNHNS and SASEGT. With 2 bases removed from V and 6 bases from J, the gap between germline ends came to 13 bases. The CDR3 loop spans 14 amino acids. This CDR3 is CASSETSGAAEAFF. The CDR3, as DNA: TGTGCCAGCAGTGAAACTTCGGGGGCGGCTGAAGCTTTCTTT.

The rearrangement links TRBV6-1 to TRBJ2-3, with TRBD1 matching 8 bases. Trimming removed 5 bases from V and 6 bases from J; junction bases left unmatched: 10. CDR3 length equals 15 residues. Germline-derived CDR1 and CDR2 are MNHNS and SASEGT. The CDR3 reads CASSTPRQGSDTQYF. The CDR3 DNA is TGTGCCAGCAGTACGCCGAGACAGGGGTCCGATACGCAGTATTTT.

This clonotype was counted many times. The chain is built from TRBV2 and TRBJ2-1; weak D call: TRBD2 (6 bases). Germline V gene data show CDR1 as SNHLY and CDR2 as FYNNEI. Between the trimmed V and J ends, which lost 8 bases and 4 bases, there was a span of 18 bases. This CDR3 region has 15 residues. DNA for the CDR3: TGTGCCAGCGAAGGGGCGGGGCGGCGGTACAATGAGCAGTTCTTC. The encoded protein is CASEGAGRRYNEQFF. The variable domain in full, with the rest retrieved from reference TRBV2 and TRBJ2-1, is EPEVTQTPSHQVTQMGQEVILRCVPISNHLYFYWYRQILGQKVEFLVSFYNNEISEKSEIFDDQFSVERPDGSNFTLKIRSTKLEDSAMYFCASEGAGRRYNEQFFGPGTRLTVL.

About this clonotype itself: This clone may be a read error of a much larger clone one base away. V gene TRBV7-9 combines with J gene TRBJ2-3; D may correspond to TRBD1 or TRBD2 (6 bases each). Per germline, CDR1 SEHNR and CDR2 FQNEAQ (reference sequence). V lost 3 bases and J lost 4, with 29 bases in between. This CDR3 region has 20 residues. CDR3 residues: CASSLRSKLSRGRDSDTQYF. The CDR3 DNA sequence: TGTGCCAGCAGCTTGAGGTCCAAGCTTAGCCGGGGGCGCGACTCAGATACGCAGTATTTT.

With respect to this clonotype: A much larger clone is a single base away; this may be a read error. The chain employs TRBV30 and TRBJ1-1, with D uncertain. The length of the CDR3 is 13 residues. Germline CDR1 and CDR2: GTSNPN and SVGIG (reference sequence). The CDR3 spells CAWTKTWNAEAFF. The CDR3 DNA is TGTGCCTGGACAAAAACCTGGAACGCTGAAGCTTTCTTT.

This clonotype occurred many times. J is TRBJ2-1 and V is TRBV29-1; 8 bases match TRBD1. This CDR3 region has 10 residues. The V gene's germline CDR1 is SQVTM and CDR2 ANQGSEA. Trimming took 7 bases from V and 9 from J; bases not matched to a gene: 2. CDR3 in amino acids: CSADRGEQFF. CDR3 DNA: TGCAGCGCTGACAGGGGTGAGCAGTTCTTC.

The V call is TRBV7-9, the J call TRBJ2-2; D is perhaps TRBD2 (6 bases). The CDR3 spans 16 residues. Germline CDR1 is SEHNR and CDR2 is FQNEAQ (reference sequence). Trimming took off 2 bases at V and 4 bases at J, with 14 bases between the two ends. Here the CDR3 reads CASSLLRLASTGELFF. CDR3 DNA: TGTGCCAGCAGCTTACTGCGGCTAGCGAGCACCGGGGAGCTGTTTTTT.

This clonotype was found a few times. The chain recombines TRBV9 with TRBJ2-7; TRBD1 matches at 8 bases. CDR1 and CDR2 (germline): SGDLS, YYNGEE. CDR3 length: 15 residues. Losses at the gene ends were 0 bases for V and 5 bases for J; bases not matched to a gene: 7. The CDR3 is CASSVGGTGVHEQYF. The CDR3 bases are TGTGCCAGCAGCGTAGGGGGGACAGGAGTACACGAGCAGTACTTC. Filled out from reference TRBV9 and TRBJ2-7, the complete variable domain reads DSGVTQTPKHLITATGQRVTLRCSPRSGDLSVYWYQQSLDQGLQFLIQYYNGEERAKGNILERFSAQQFPDLHSELNLSSLELGDSALYFCASSVGGTGVHEQYFGPGTRLTVT.

This clonotype was detected many times. The rearrangement uses TRBV28 and TRBJ1-1; maybe TRBD1 (6 bases). Trimming shortened V by 2 bases and J by 8 bases, and 18 bases separated the two germline ends. This CDR3 is 15 amino acids long. Germline CDR1 reads MDHEN; CDR2 reads SYDVKM. The CDR3 DNA reads TGTGCCAGCAGTTTAAGTATGTGGGGGCACCAAGAAGCTTTCTTT. Amino acids: CASSLSMWGHQEAFF.